Sequencing of this TCR beta chain was carried out in a study of T cells in Graves' hyperthyroidism and ophthalmopathy. Amplification of TCR beta CDR3 regions was performed using RNA transcripts as template. Using the HTBI primer set, a first-round RT-PCR was run on the TCR CDR3. TCRdb reanalysed the multiplex PCR reads using MiXCR and keeps one entry per CDR3 protein. Here the sample spans approximately 400,000 distinct CDR3 sequences, approximately 14% being singletons. When ophthalmopathy did not progress within 18 months, Graves' hyperthyroidism was considered stable. Hyperthyroidism, newly diagnosed and lasting under 2 months, affected patients aged 18 to 65. Orbital computed tomography and thyroid ultrasound, together with serum TRAb and thyroxine and clinical symptoms, were used for diagnoses. This clonotype appeared many times. Its antigen is undetermined. V gave up 6 bases and J gave up 3 bases; unmatched junction bases: 5. This CDR3 spans 14 amino acids. Germline assignment: CDR1 SGHTA and CDR2 FQGNSA.

Study outcomes and limitations: From stable hyperthyroidism, ophthalmopathy was separated by a 13 V-J model.

The chain joins TRBV7-2 to TRBJ1-2, with 9 bases matching TRBD1. Input material: blood. The receptor comes from a woman younger than 35 with Graves' hyperthyroidism. CDR3 coding DNA: TGTGCCAGCAGTAGACAGGGGGGGTACTATGGCTACACCTTC. Its protein is CASSRQGGYYGYTF.